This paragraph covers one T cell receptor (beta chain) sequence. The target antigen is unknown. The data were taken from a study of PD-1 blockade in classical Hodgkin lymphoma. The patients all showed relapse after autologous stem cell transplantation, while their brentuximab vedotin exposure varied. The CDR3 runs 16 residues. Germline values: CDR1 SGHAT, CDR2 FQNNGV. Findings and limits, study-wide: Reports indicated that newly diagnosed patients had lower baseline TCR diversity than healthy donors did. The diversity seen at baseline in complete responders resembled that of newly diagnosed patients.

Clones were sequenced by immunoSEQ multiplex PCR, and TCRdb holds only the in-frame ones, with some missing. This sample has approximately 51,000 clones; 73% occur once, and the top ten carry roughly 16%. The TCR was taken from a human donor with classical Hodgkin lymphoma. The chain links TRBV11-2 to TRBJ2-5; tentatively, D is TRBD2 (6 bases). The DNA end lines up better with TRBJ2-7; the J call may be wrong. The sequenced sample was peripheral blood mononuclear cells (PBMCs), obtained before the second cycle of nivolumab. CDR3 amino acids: CASSRGTGRGDYEQYF. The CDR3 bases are TGTGCCAGCAGCCGAGGAACGGGGCGGGGCGATTACGAGCAGTACTTC.